This TCR beta chain was documented in a study of beta chain features in type 1 diabetes. Germline V gives CDR1 SGHDT, CDR2 YYEEEE. The ends were cut back, 3 bases at V and 6 bases at J, with 16 bases in the middle. CDR3 length equals 15 residues. cDNA synthesis used the whole RNA isolate, giving expressed TCRB sequences. Assay: immunoSEQ multiplex PCR; the TCRdb copy retains only in-frame clones and omits some. The repertoire holds 130,000 to 150,000 clones, 8% to 13% seen once, with around 1.4% in the top ten. The sequence derives from a man aged 18 to 29 in good health. V is TRBV5-6 and J is TRBJ2-1; a weak D match, TRBD2 (6 bases). Sequenced: naive CD4+ T cells from blood. The CDR3 nucleotides are TGTGCCAGCAGCTGGAGGGACGGTTTGGCCAATGAGCAGTTCTTC. It encodes CASSWRDGLANEQFF.